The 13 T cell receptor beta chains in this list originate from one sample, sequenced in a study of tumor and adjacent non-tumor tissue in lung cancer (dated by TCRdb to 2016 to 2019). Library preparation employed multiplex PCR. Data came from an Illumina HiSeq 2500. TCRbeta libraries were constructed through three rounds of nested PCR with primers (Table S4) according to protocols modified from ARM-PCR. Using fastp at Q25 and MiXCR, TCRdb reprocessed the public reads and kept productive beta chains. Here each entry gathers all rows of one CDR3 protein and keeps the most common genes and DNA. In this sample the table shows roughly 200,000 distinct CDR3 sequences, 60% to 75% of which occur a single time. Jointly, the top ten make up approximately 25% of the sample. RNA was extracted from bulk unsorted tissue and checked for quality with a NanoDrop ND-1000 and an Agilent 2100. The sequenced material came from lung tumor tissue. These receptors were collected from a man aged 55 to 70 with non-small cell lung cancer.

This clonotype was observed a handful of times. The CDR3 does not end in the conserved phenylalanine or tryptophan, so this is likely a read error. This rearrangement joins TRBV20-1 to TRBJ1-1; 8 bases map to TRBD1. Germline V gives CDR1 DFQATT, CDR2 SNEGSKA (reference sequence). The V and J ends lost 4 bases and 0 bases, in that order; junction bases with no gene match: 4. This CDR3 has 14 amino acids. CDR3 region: CSATGQGLNTEAFL. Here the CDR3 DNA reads TGCAGTGCTACAGGACAGGGCCTGAACACTGAAGCTTTCCTT.

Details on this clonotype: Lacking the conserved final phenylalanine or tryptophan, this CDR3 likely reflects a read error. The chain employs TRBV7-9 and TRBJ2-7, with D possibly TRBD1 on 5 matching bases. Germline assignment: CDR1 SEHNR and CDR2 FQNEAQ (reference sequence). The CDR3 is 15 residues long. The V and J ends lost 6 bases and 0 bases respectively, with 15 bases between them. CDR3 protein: CASSSQGLFSYEQYL. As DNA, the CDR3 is TGTGCCAGCAGTTCTCAGGGTTTATTCTCCTACGAGCAGTACTTA.

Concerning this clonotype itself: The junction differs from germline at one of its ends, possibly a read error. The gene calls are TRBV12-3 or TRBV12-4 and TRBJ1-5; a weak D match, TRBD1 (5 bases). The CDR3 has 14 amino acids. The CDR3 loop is CASSPSGGCQPHHF. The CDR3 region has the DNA TGTGCCAGCAGTCCCTCCGGGGGATGTCAGCCCCATCATTTT.

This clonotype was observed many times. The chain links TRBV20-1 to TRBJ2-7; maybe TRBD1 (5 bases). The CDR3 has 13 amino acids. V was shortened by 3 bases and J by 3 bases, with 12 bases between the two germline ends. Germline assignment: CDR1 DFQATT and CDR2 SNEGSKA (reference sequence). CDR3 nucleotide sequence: TGCAGTGCTAGTGGGCAGGGCTTCTACGAGCAGTACTTC. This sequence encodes CSASGQGFYEQYF.

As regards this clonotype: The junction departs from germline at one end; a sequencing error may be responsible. In nucleotides, the CDR3 is TGTGTCAGCAGTGTTCGGGCGAACACCGGGGAGCTATTTTTT. This translates into CVSSVRANTGELFF. The chain couples TRBV6-1 to TRBJ2-2; D perhaps matches TRBD2 (5 bases). Germline V gene data show CDR1 as MNHNS and CDR2 as SASEGT. The CDR3 totals 14 residues.

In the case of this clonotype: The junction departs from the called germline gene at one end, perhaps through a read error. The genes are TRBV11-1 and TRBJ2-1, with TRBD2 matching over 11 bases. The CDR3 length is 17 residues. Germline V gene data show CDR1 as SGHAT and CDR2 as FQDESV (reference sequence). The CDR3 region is CASSSSRLAGGINEQFF. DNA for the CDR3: TGTGCCAGCAGCTCATCTCGGCTAGCGGGAGGCATTAATGAGCAATTCTTC.

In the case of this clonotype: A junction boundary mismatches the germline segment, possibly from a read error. CDR3 in DNA: TGTGCCAGCAACCAAATGGTAGCGGGGGATTACGAGCATTACTTC. It is translated as CASNQMVAGDYEHYF. The chain combines TRBV4-2 with TRBJ2-7; 9 bases map to TRBD2. The CDR3 is 15 amino acids. Per germline, CDR1 LGHNA and CDR2 YNFKEQ.

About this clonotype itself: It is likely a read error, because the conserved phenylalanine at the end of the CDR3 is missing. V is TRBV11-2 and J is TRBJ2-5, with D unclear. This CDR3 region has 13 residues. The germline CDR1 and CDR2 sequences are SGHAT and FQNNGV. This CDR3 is CANSLGRKETQYI. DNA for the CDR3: TGTGCCAACAGCTTAGGCCGGAAAGAGACCCAGTACATC.

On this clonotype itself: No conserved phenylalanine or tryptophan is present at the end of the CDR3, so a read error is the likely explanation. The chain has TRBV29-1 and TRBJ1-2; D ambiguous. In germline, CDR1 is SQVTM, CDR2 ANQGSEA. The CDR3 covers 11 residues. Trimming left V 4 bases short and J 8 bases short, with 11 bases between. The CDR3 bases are TGCAGCGTTGTGGCAGGACGGGGCTACACCTGC. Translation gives CSVVAGRGYTC.

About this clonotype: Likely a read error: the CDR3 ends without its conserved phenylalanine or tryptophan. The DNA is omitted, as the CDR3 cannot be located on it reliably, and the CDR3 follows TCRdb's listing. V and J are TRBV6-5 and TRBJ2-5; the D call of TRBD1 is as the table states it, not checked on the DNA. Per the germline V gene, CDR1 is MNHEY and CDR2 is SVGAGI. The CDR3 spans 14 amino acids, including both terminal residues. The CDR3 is CPSSDTGTAGAQCL.

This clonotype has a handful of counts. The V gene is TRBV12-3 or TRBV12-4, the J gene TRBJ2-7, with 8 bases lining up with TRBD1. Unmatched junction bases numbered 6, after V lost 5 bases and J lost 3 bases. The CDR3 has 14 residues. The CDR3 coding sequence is TGTGCCAGCAGTACATCGACAGGGGTCTACGAGCAGTACTTC. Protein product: CASSTSTGVYEQYF.

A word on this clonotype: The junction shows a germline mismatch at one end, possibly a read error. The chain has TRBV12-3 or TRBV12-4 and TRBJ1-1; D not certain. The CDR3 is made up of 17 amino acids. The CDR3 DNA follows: TGTACCAGAAGTTTAGCGCGCCAAGTGATTTTGAACACTGAAGCTTTATTT. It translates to CTRSLARQVILNTEALF.

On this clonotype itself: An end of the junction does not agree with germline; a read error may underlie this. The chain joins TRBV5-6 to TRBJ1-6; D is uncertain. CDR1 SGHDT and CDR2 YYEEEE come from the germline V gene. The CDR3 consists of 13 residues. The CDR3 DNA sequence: TGCGCCAGCAGCTTGAACATAAATTCACCCCTCCACTTT. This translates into CASSLNINSPLHF.